This is a list of T cell receptor beta chains from one sample in a study of long-term antiretroviral therapy in people with HIV. The protocol was immunoSEQ multiplex PCR, while the TCRdb copy is restricted to in-frame clones and leaves out a portion. The repertoire includes 13,000 or so clones, 80% of them detected once, and roughly 14% sits in the top ten. The material was unsorted PBMCs, obtained 3.2 years before starting antiretroviral therapy. These receptors were collected from a man aged 35-49 years with HIV. CDR3s include the opening cysteine and the closing phenylalanine or tryptophan. The D gene is left open where the match is weak. The listing skips clone size in some rows; elsewhere it reads once, few, many or a size class.

j_gene | v_gene | d_gene | abundance | CDR3aa | CDR3nt
TRBJ2-7 | TRBV6-1 | NA | NA | CASSDRGTISYEQYF | TGTGCCAGCAGTGACAGGGGAACTATCTCCTACGAGCAGTACTTC
TRBJ1-6 | TRBV2 | NA | few | CASSEGLDSPLHF | TGTGCCAGCAGTGAAGGGTTGGACTCACCCCTCCACTTT
TRBJ1-6 | TRBV19 | NA | NA | CASSRGHPGGNSPLHF | TGTGCCAGTAGTAGGGGACACCCAGGAGGTAATTCACCCCTCCACTTT
TRBJ1-2 | TRBV6-1 | NA | NA | CASTLSGDYGYTF | TGTGCCAGTACTTTATCAGGGGACTATGGCTACACCTTC
TRBJ1-1 | TRBV4-1 | NA | NA | CASSLTILVGARINTEAFF | TGCGCCAGCAGCCTTACCATTCTGGTGGGGGCACGTATAAACACTGAAGCTTTCTTT
TRBJ1-4 | TRBV6-1 | TRBD1 | NA | CASKRGRAINEKLFF | TGTGCCAGCAAAAGGGGGCGAGCGATTAATGAAAAACTGTTTTTT
TRBJ2-3 | TRBV5-1 | NA | NA | CASSLAGGGMDTDTQYF | TGCGCCAGCAGCTTGGCCGGGGGCGGAATGGACACAGATACGCAGTATTTT
TRBJ2-1 | TRBV19 | NA | large | CASSIVSGPYNEQFF | TGTGCCAGTAGTATTGTTAGCGGCCCCTACAATGAGCAGTTCTTC
TRBJ2-7 | TRBV28 | NA | NA | CASSSPPGGYYEQYF | TGTGCCAGCAGTTCCCCCCCAGGGGGGTACTACGAGCAGTACTTC
TRBJ2-7 | TRBV11-2 | TRBD1 | NA | CASSPDTGQGYEQYF | TGTGCCAGCAGCCCGGATACGGGACAGGGATACGAGCAGTACTTC
TRBJ1-4 | TRBV2 | NA | NA | CASKVGPSAEKLFF | TGTGCCAGCAAGGTCGGTCCCTCGGCCGAAAAACTGTTTTTT
TRBJ1-2 | TRBV18 | NA | NA | CASSQPGAESNYGYTF | TGTGCCAGCTCACAACCGGGGGCAGAGTCTAACTATGGCTACACCTTC
TRBJ2-1 | TRBV2 | TRBD2 | NA | CATGSGEYNEQFF | TGTGCCACCGGTAGCGGGGAGTACAATGAGCAGTTCTTC
TRBJ2-7 | TRBV4-1 | NA | few | CASSQVDSFYEQYF | TGCGCCAGCAGCCAAGTCGACAGTTTCTACGAGCAGTACTTC
TRBJ2-7 | TRBV10-2 | NA | NA | CASSEGRISYEQYF | TGCGCCAGCAGTGAGGGCCGTATCTCCTACGAGCAGTACTTC
TRBJ1-2 | TRBV6-5 | TRBD1 | NA | CASSSPGQAYGYTF | TGTGCCAGCAGTAGTCCGGGACAGGCCTATGGCTACACCTTC
TRBJ2-7 | TRBV2 | NA | NA | CASSEDLRDYEQYF | TGTGCCAGCAGTGAAGATCTCAGGGATTACGAGCAGTACTTC
TRBJ2-7 | TRBV7-2 | NA | once | CASSLGSIGPGGSYEQYF | TGTGCCAGCAGCTTAGGGAGTATCGGGCCTGGGGGCTCCTACGAGCAGTACTTC
TRBJ2-3 | TRBV5-5 | NA | NA | CASSDARGVADTQYF | TGTGCCAGCAGCGACGCCAGGGGAGTTGCAGATACGCAGTATTTT
TRBJ2-7 | TRBV13 | TRBD1 | NA | CASSQGGQGAREQYF | TGTGCCAGCAGCCAGGGGGGACAGGGGGCACGGGAGCAGTACTTC
TRBJ2-2 | TRBV2 | NA | few | CASRTTGELFF | TGTGCCAGCAGGACCACCGGGGAGCTGTTTTTT
TRBJ2-4 | TRBV6-1 | NA | NA | CASSEDPGGKSTKNIQYF | TGTGCCAGCAGTGAAGACCCAGGGGGGAAGAGTACCAAAAACATTCAGTACTTC
TRBJ2-1 | TRBV10-3 | NA | NA | CAISDRGGGNNEQFF | TGTGCCATCAGTGATAGGGGCGGAGGAAACAATGAGCAGTTCTTC
TRBJ1-2 | TRBV2 | TRBD1 | NA | CASRDRGRGGYTF | TGTGCCAGCAGGGACAGGGGGCGGGGTGGCTACACCTTC
TRBJ2-7 | TRBV5-6 | NA | NA | CASSLTPLPSYEQYF | TGTGCCAGCAGCTTGACCCCGTTGCCATCCTACGAGCAGTACTTC
TRBJ1-2 | TRBV21-1 | NA | NA | CASSKLFTGGKNYGYTF | TGTGCCAGCAGCAAACTTTTCACAGGGGGGAAGAACTATGGCTACACCTTC
TRBJ1-1 | TRBV5-4 | NA | NA | CASSLDAVNTEAFF | TGTGCCAGCAGCTTGGACGCAGTGAACACTGAAGCTTTCTTT
TRBJ1-1 | TRBV10-2 | NA | NA | CASSAPGRAFF | TGCGCCAGCAGTGCCCCCGGGAGAGCTTTCTTT
TRBJ1-2 | TRBV19 | NA | few | CASSSGGYGYTF | TGTGCCAGTAGTTCTGGGGGTTACGGCTACACCTTC
TRBJ1-2 | TRBV19 | NA | NA | CATSDRPYYGYTF | TGTGCCACGTCCGACAGGCCCTACTATGGCTACACCTTC
TRBJ2-7 | TRBV6-5 | NA | NA | CASLRGGTQYF | TGTGCCAGCCTACGGGGCGGGACACAGTACTTC
TRBJ2-5 | TRBV11-2 | NA | NA | CASSRTAGALQETQYF | TGTGCCAGCAGCCGGACGGCGGGGGCCCTCCAAGAGACCCAGTACTTC
TRBJ2-3 | TRBV4-1 | TRBD2 | NA | CASSQVLGTKTGTSGFTDTQYF | TGCGCCAGCAGCCAAGTCCTCGGGACAAAAACCGGGACTAGCGGATTCACAGATACGCAGTATTTT
TRBJ2-7 | TRBV2 | TRBD1 | NA | CASSESLVGQVYEQYF | TGTGCCAGCAGTGAAAGTCTAGTGGGACAGGTCTACGAGCAGTACTTC
TRBJ2-7 | TRBV7-6 | NA | NA | CASSTQPSRGESSYEQYF | TGTGCCAGCAGCACACAACCTTCTCGGGGTGAGAGCTCCTACGAGCAGTACTTC
TRBJ2-6 | TRBV7-7 | TRBD1 | NA | CASSPGTGAHSGANVLTF | TGTGCCAGCAGCCCCGGGACAGGGGCCCACTCTGGGGCCAACGTCCTGACTTTC
TRBJ2-7 | TRBV7-3 | TRBD1 | NA | CASSVRQGGEQYF | TGTGCCAGCAGCGTTCGACAGGGGGGCGAGCAGTACTTC
TRBJ1-2 | TRBV19 | NA | NA | CASSSQPEGIYGYTF | TGTGCCAGTAGTAGCCAGCCCGAAGGTATCTATGGCTACACCTTC
TRBJ2-7 | TRBV9 | NA | NA | CASSVGDGSSYEQYF | TGTGCCAGCAGCGTAGGGGACGGGAGCTCCTACGAGCAGTACTTC
TRBJ1-1 | TRBV5-5 | NA | NA | CASMVSGENAEAFF | TGTGCCAGCATGGTATCAGGGGAGAACGCTGAAGCTTTCTTT
TRBJ2-7 | TRBV6-5 | NA | few | CASSSPLGDYEQYF | TGTGCCAGCAGTTCCCCCTTGGGTGACTACGAGCAGTACTTC
TRBJ2-2 | TRBV6-5 | NA | NA | CASSYTAGELFF | TGTGCCAGCAGTTACACGGCCGGGGAGCTGTTTTTT
TRBJ1-2 | TRBV6-1 | NA | NA | CASSGVYGYTF | TGTGCCAGCAGTGGGGTCTATGGCTACACCTTC
TRBJ2-5 | TRBV5-4 | NA | NA | CASSLKQTQYF | TGTGCCAGCAGCTTGAAACAGACCCAGTACTTC
TRBJ1-4 | TRBV6-6 | NA | NA | CASSYRGGRSEKLFF | TGTGCCAGCAGTTACCGGGGGGGGCGAAGTGAAAAACTGTTTTTT
TRBJ2-7 | TRBV6-5 | NA | NA | CASRKTPSEQYF | TGTGCCAGCAGGAAGACACCTTCGGAGCAGTACTTC
TRBJ1-2 | TRBV20-1 | NA | NA | CSAKPIRGYTF | TGCAGTGCTAAGCCAATCCGCGGCTACACCTTC
TRBJ2-3 | TRBV5-5 | TRBD2 | NA | CASSFRGRGGQDTQYF | TGTGCCAGCAGCTTTAGGGGGCGGGGGGGCCAAGATACGCAGTATTTT
TRBJ2-2 | TRBV4-2 | TRBD2 | NA | CASRIAAGGQTGELFF | TGTGCCAGCAGAATCGCAGCGGGGGGACAAACCGGGGAGCTGTTTTTT
TRBJ1-2 | TRBV5-6 | NA | NA | CASSPAANYGYTF | TGTGCCAGCAGCCCGGCAGCTAACTATGGCTACACCTTC
TRBJ2-1 | TRBV5-5 | NA | NA | CASSYTRDEQFF | TGTGCCAGCAGCTATACACGGGATGAGCAGTTCTTC
TRBJ1-6 | TRBV30 | TRBD1 | few | CAWRGGQGALPSYNSPLHF | TGTGCCTGGAGAGGTGGACAGGGGGCTTTACCCTCCTATAATTCACCCCTCCACTTT
TRBJ1-5 | TRBV9 | NA | NA | CASSHREGGQPQHF | TGTGCCAGCAGCCACAGGGAAGGTGGTCAGCCCCAGCATTTT
TRBJ1-5 | TRBV2 | NA | NA | CASRDINSNQPQHF | TGTGCCAGCAGGGACATCAATAGCAATCAGCCCCAGCATTTT
TRBJ1-5 | TRBV25-1 | NA | NA | CASSEFEVSQPQHF | TGTGCCAGCAGTGAATTTGAGGTCTCTCAGCCCCAGCATTTT